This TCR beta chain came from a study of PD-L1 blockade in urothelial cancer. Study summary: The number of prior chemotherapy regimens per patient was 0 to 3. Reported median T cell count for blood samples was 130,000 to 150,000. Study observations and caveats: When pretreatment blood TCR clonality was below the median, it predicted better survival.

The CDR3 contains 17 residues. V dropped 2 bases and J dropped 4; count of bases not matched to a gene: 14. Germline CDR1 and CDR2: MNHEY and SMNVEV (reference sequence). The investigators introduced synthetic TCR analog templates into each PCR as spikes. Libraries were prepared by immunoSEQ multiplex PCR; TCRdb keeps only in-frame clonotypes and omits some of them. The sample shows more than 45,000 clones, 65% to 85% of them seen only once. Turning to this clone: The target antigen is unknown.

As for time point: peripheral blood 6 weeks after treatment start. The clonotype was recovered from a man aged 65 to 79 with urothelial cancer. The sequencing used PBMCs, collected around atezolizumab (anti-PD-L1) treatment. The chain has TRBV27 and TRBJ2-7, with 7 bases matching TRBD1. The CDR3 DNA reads TGTGCCAGCAGTTTAAGATTCGGGCAGGGGGTGCCGTACGAGCAGTACTTC. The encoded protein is CASSLRFGQGVPYEQYF.